These 28 T cell receptor beta chains share one sample of origin, sequenced in a study of shared clonotypes between healthy human individuals. Using immunoSEQ multiplex PCR, the repertoire was profiled, and TCRdb retains in-frame clones only, with some absent. The sample consists of about 2.4 million clones, 80% to 95% of them appearing once. The sample comprised naive CD4+ T cells from PBMCs. Subset described: CD45RA+ positively selected. These receptors all come from a man aged 18-30 years in good health. Some clones in this sample may be carry-over from other donors' samples.

The chain is built from TRBV6-6 and TRBJ2-1, with 10 positions matching TRBD2. The CDR3 is 15 amino acids. The germline gives CDR1 MNHNY, CDR2 SVGAGI (reference sequence). V was pared by 2 bases and J by 8 bases, with 6 bases of the junction left unmatched. CDR3 sequence: CASSYGAGGPDEQFF. The DNA for the CDR3 is TGTGCCAGCAGTTACGGAGCGGGAGGGCCGGATGAGCAGTTCTTC.

This clone was recorded only once. The V gene is TRBV9, the J gene TRBJ2-2; 7 positions agree with TRBD2. Per the germline V gene, CDR1 is SGDLS and CDR2 is YYNGEE. The length of the CDR3 is 15 residues. Germline trimming cut 3 bases from V and 3 bases from J; bases unmatched to any gene: 5. The CDR3 loop is CASSGGTTDTGELFF. CDR3 in DNA: TGTGCCAGCAGCGGAGGGACTACCGACACCGGGGAGCTGTTTTTT.

The chain is built from TRBV6-6 and TRBJ2-1; 10 nucleotides agree with TRBD2. With 5 bases clipped from V and 5 bases from J, the junction kept 6 bases outside the gene matches. The CDR3 totals 15 residues. Germline V gene sequence: CDR1 MNHNY, CDR2 SVGAGI (reference sequence). The CDR3 DNA is TGTGCCAGCAGTCTAGCGGGAGTCTCGGACAATGAGCAGTTCTTC. It specifies CASSLAGVSDNEQFF.

In regard to this clone: Distinct nucleotide sequences in the sample also encode this CDR3. This chain uses TRBV5-1 with TRBJ1-1, with a possible D match to TRBD1 (5 bases). The CDR3 length is 13 residues. The germline V gene has CDR1 SGHRS and CDR2 YFSETQ. V lost 2 bases to trimming and J lost 1 base, with 6 bases between them. This CDR3 reads CASSLQANTEAFF. In DNA form, the CDR3 reads TGCGCCAGCAGCTTACAGGCGAACACTGAAGCTTTCTTT.

V is TRBV4-2 and J is TRBJ2-3; TRBD2 matches at 8 bases. Per germline, CDR1 LGHNA and CDR2 YNFKEQ. The CDR3 spans 20 residues. The ends lost 4 bases at V and 1 base at J; junction bases unmatched: 19. As DNA, the CDR3 is TGTGCCAGCAGCCGGCAAGCGGCGGGAGGCAGAACTACAGGCACAGATACGCAGTATTTT. Translating gives CASSRQAAGGRTTGTDTQYF.

Points on this clone: Other DNA sequences of this sample code for an identical CDR3. The rearrangement uses TRBV7-3 and TRBJ1-1; no clear D. CDR3 length equals 13 residues. V lost 2 bases and J lost 2, with 6 bases in between. CDR1 and CDR2 (germline): SGHTA, FQGTGA. As DNA, the CDR3 is TGTGCCAGCAGCTTACAACTAAACACTGAAGCTTTCTTT. This encodes CASSLQLNTEAFF. The full variable domain, with the rest looked up from reference TRBV7-3 and TRBJ1-1, is GAGVSQTPSNKVTEKGKYVELRCDPISGHTALYWYRQSLGQGPEFLIYFQGTGAADDSGLPNDRFFAVRPEGSVSTLKIQRTERGDSAVYLCASSLQLNTEAFFGQGTRLTVV.

A single count supports this clone. The chain employs TRBV2 and TRBJ2-7; D may be TRBD2 (6 bases). The CDR3 has 15 residues. Trimming took 1 base from V and 0 from J, leaving 10 bases between them. Germline-derived CDR1 and CDR2 are SNHLY and FYNNEI. CDR3 nucleotide sequence: TGTGCCAGCAGTGAAGGCGGGACGAGCTCCTACGAGCAGTACTTC. Protein product: CASSEGGTSSYEQYF.

The chain employs TRBV27 and TRBJ1-2; TRBD1 aligns across 7 bases. Germline CDR1 is MNHEY and CDR2 is SMNVEV (reference sequence). V dropped 5 bases and J dropped 4; count of bases not matched to a gene: 7. This CDR3 region has 14 residues. CDR3 coding DNA: TGTGCCAGCAGTCCCTCGGGACAGCTCTATGGCTACACCTTC. It yields the protein CASSPSGQLYGYTF.

The V and J genes are TRBV13 and TRBJ1-1; no clear D gene. Germline lookup yields CDR1 PRHDT and CDR2 FYEKMQ (reference sequence). V lost 1 base to trimming and J lost 7 bases, with 4 bases between them. There are 11 residues in the CDR3. Here the CDR3 DNA reads TGTGCCAGCAGCTTAGTAGGTGAAGCTTTCTTT. Translating it yields CASSLVGEAFF.

V and J are TRBV27 and TRBJ2-5; D gene unclear. Germline CDR1 MNHEY, CDR2 SMNVEV (reference sequence). V was cut by 8 bases and J by 5 bases, with 12 bases left in between. The CDR3 has 12 amino acids. The CDR3, as DNA: TGTGCCAGCGGAACCCTGGGGGAGACCCAGTACTTC. Translation gives CASGTLGETQYF.

The chain uses TRBV30 and TRBJ1-1; 7 bases are a match to TRBD1. The CDR3 loop spans 15 amino acids. V dropped 2 bases and J dropped 1; count of bases not matched to a gene: 7. The germline CDR1 and CDR2 sequences are GTSNPN and SVGIG (reference sequence). CDR3 protein: CAWSRLGTANTEAFF. CDR3 nucleotide sequence: TGTGCCTGGAGTCGCCTCGGGACAGCGAACACTGAAGCTTTCTTT.

The chain joins TRBV5-1 to TRBJ2-7; 13 nucleotides match TRBD2. V was pared by 4 bases and J by 5 bases, with 6 bases of the junction left unmatched. The CDR3 extends over 15 amino acids. CDR1 and CDR2 (germline): SGHRS, YFSETQ. CDR3 residues: CASSPRTSGGHEQYF. Here the CDR3 DNA reads TGCGCCAGCAGCCCAAGGACTAGCGGGGGCCACGAGCAGTACTTC.

This chain links TRBV9 with TRBJ2-7; D not certain. Trimming left V 0 bases short and J 6 bases short, with 19 bases between. The CDR3 contains 16 residues. Germline CDR1 reads SGDLS; CDR2 reads YYNGEE. This CDR3 is CASSVGSAEPTFEQYF. The CDR3 nucleotides read TGTGCCAGCAGCGTAGGTTCGGCGGAACCTACCTTCGAGCAGTACTTC.

The chain joins TRBV27 to TRBJ1-2; D remains unclear. The CDR3 extends over 15 amino acids. Trimming took 0 bases from V and 3 from J, leaving 11 bases between them. Germline CDR1 reads MNHEY; CDR2 reads SMNVEV (reference sequence). Here the CDR3 DNA reads TGTGCCAGCAGTTTATCTGCACGAGGTGACTATGGCTACACCTTC. Translated: CASSLSARGDYGYTF.

V gene TRBV6-6 combines with J gene TRBJ2-3, with D hard to call. Germline V gene lookup returns CDR1 MNHNY and CDR2 SVGAGI (reference sequence). This CDR3 has 14 amino acids. The V end lost 5 bases, the J end lost 2 bases, and 11 bases lay between the germline ends. The CDR3 bases are TGTGCCAGCAGTCGTTCAGCGCCCACAGATACGCAGTATTTT. Protein: CASSRSAPTDTQYF.

Here the CDR3 reads CASSAREVSYEQYF. Written as DNA, the CDR3 is TGCGCCAGCAGCGCGCGGGAGGTTTCCTACGAGCAGTACTTC. The chain combines TRBV5-1 with TRBJ2-7; 8 bases fit TRBD2. After removal of 4 bases from V and 1 base from J, the junction contained 4 bases not matched to a gene. The CDR3 runs to 14 residues. Per germline, CDR1 SGHRS and CDR2 YFSETQ.

The CDR3 spells CATSPRGRDTQYF. In DNA form, the CDR3 reads TGTGCCACCAGCCCCCGGGGGAGGGATACGCAGTATTTT. This chain links TRBV15 with TRBJ2-3, with D possibly TRBD2 on 6 matching bases. Germline CDR1 and CDR2: LNHNV and YYDKDF (reference sequence). The CDR3 contains 13 residues. Trimming shortened V by 5 bases and J by 6 bases, and 12 bases separated the two germline ends.

The chain employs TRBV9 and TRBJ2-7, with TRBD2 matching over 10 bases. V lost 4 bases to trimming and J lost 3 bases; unmatched junction nucleotides: 4. Germline V CDR1 and CDR2: SGDLS, YYNGEE. CDR3 length: 14 amino acids. CDR3 in amino acids: CASSSTSGNYEQYF. Written as DNA, the CDR3 is TGTGCCAGCAGCTCCACTAGCGGGAACTACGAGCAGTACTTC.

This clone was picked up one time. This sequence joins TRBV5-1 and TRBJ2-3; D possibly corresponds to TRBD1 (5 bases). The V and J ends lost 4 bases and 2 bases respectively, with 11 bases between them. CDR3 size: 14 residues. Germline CDR1 and CDR2: SGHRS and YFSETQ. The CDR3 is CASSVRQYTDTQYF. As DNA, the CDR3 is TGCGCCAGCAGCGTGAGACAGTACACAGATACGCAGTATTTT.

The rearrangement joins TRBV11-2 to TRBJ2-3; unclear D gene. Germline CDR1 SGHAT, CDR2 FQNNGV. Trimming stripped 1 base from V and 2 bases from J, with 7 bases between. There are 14 residues in the CDR3. The CDR3 here is CASSLAEITDTQYF. The CDR3 DNA reads TGTGCCAGCAGCTTAGCGGAGATCACAGATACGCAGTATTTT. Full variable domain (missing parts from reference TRBV11-2 and TRBJ2-3): EAGVAQSPRYKIIEKRQSVAFWCNPISGHATLYWYQQILGQGPKLLIQFQNNGVVDDSQLPKDRFSAERLKGVDSTLKIQPAKLEDSAVYLCASSLAEITDTQYFGPGTRLTVL.

The J gene is TRBJ2-5, the V gene TRBV15; 9 bases line up with TRBD1. The germline V gene encodes CDR1 LNHNV and CDR2 YYDKDF (reference sequence). The J segment lost 2 bases and the V segment lost 4 bases, leaving 5 bases of the junction unmatched. This CDR3 comprises 15 residues. CDR3 sequence (DNA): TGTGCCACCAGCACCAGACAGGGGGGACAAGAGACCCAGTACTTC. This codes for CATSTRQGGQETQYF.

The CDR3 DNA reads TGTGCTTCGTGGAGCGGTAGCTCCTACAATGAGCAGTTCTTC. It is translated as CASWSGSSYNEQFF. The V call is TRBV15, the J call TRBJ2-1; D may be TRBD2 (5 bases). The CDR3 covers 14 residues. Germline assignment: CDR1 LNHNV and CDR2 YYDKDF (reference sequence).

The J gene is TRBJ2-3, the V gene TRBV16; D perhaps matches TRBD2 (5 bases). In germline, CDR1 is KGHSY, CDR2 FQNENV. This CDR3 contains 15 residues. Trimming took 4 bases from V and 3 from J, leaving 14 bases between them. The CDR3 sequence is CASSLDLGVTDTQYF. The CDR3 DNA reads as TGTGCCAGCAGCCTGGACTTGGGAGTAACAGATACGCAGTATTTT.

This chain links TRBV5-1 with TRBJ1-4, with D unresolved. Trimming left V 9 bases short and J 0 bases short, with 12 bases between. The germline V gene has CDR1 SGHRS and CDR2 YFSETQ. The CDR3 totals 14 residues. The CDR3: CATRAAATNEKLFF. The CDR3 DNA reads TGCGCCACGCGAGCGGCTGCAACTAATGAAAAACTGTTTTTT.

This clone has a single count. This sequence joins TRBV7-6 and TRBJ2-7; D possibly matches TRBD1 or TRBD2 (5 bases each). V lost 3 bases and J 0 bases, leaving 9 bases between the germline ends. Germline CDR1 and CDR2: SGHVS and FNYEAQ. The CDR3 has 14 residues. This CDR3 reads CASSLRDHSYEQYF. The CDR3 nucleotides are TGTGCCAGCAGCTTGAGGGACCACTCCTACGAGCAGTACTTC.

This clone was found once. The chain links TRBV6-6 to TRBJ1-5; the D gene is possibly TRBD1 (6 bases). Trimming shortened V by 6 bases and J by 0 bases, and 12 bases separated the two germline ends. Germline V gene sequence: CDR1 MNHNY, CDR2 SVGAGI (reference sequence). This CDR3 spans 15 amino acids. The CDR3 bases are TGTGCCAGCAGACGGGGGCGGGATAGCAATCAGCCCCAGCATTTT. Its protein is CASRRGRDSNQPQHF.

As concerns this clone: This sample also contains other DNA sequences that code for the same CDR3. The chain is built from TRBV18 and TRBJ1-1, with 9 positions matching TRBD1. V was pared by 6 bases and J by 4 bases, with 6 bases of the junction left unmatched. This CDR3 is 14 amino acids long. CDR1 KGHSH and CDR2 LQKENI come from the germline V gene. The CDR3 coding sequence is TGTGCCAGCTCCCCGGGACAGGGCTCCACTGAAGCTTTCTTT. This translates into CASSPGQGSTEAFF.

V and J are TRBV4-1 and TRBJ1-2; D may be TRBD1 (6 bases). V shed 0 bases and J shed 7 bases, with 24 bases lying between them. Looked up from germline, CDR1 is MGHRA and CDR2 is YSYEKL. The CDR3 covers 18 residues. DNA for the CDR3: TGCGCCAGCAGCCAAGAATCTAGGGCGGGGGGCCATATCGTTGGCTACACCTTC. This gives the protein CASSQESRAGGHIVGYTF.